These T cell receptor beta chains were read from a single sample in a study of CD8 T cells in ankylosing spondylitis. TCRdb independently ran MiXCR on the 5' RACE reads; one entry per CDR3 protein. The profile shows 350,000 or so distinct CDR3 sequences, around 10% of them singletons. The material sequenced was blood, either unsorted or a sorted T cell fraction (not recorded which). The receptors here all came from a female donor with ankylosing spondylitis or in good health (not recorded which). Each CDR3 is given with its conserved first and last residue. The order of the fields is V gene, clone size, J gene, D gene, CDR3 protein, CDR3 DNA. D genes are given only for firm matches. Some rows mark clone size as missing; the rest say once, few, many or name a class of expanded clone.

V: TRBV14
size: NA
J: TRBJ2-2
D: TRBD1
CDR3: CASSPRQGPGELFF
DNA: TGTGCCAGCAGCCCCAGACAGGGACCCGGGGAGCTGTTTTTT

V: TRBV9
size: many
J: TRBJ2-2
D: TRBD2
CDR3: CASSLGPSGSTGELFF
DNA: TGTGCCAGCAGCCTGGGGCCTAGCGGGAGCACCGGGGAGCTGTTTTTT

V: TRBV7-2
size: NA
J: TRBJ1-6
D: NA
CDR3: CASSLGPWRAVNSPLHF
DNA: TGTGCCAGCAGCTTAGGACCGTGGAGGGCGGTAAATTCACCCCTCCACTTT

V: TRBV11-1
size: few
J: TRBJ2-1
D: TRBD2
CDR3: CASSSFILAGINEQFF
DNA: TGTGCCAGCAGCTCGTTCATACTAGCGGGAATCAATGAGCAGTTCTTC

V: TRBV20-1
size: many
J: TRBJ1-6
D: NA
CDR3: CSARALLTGRSPLHF
DNA: TGCAGTGCTAGAGCCCTCCTAACAGGGAGGTCACCCCTCCACTTT

V: TRBV15
size: few
J: TRBJ1-5
D: NA
CDR3: CATSRDRPARNQPQHF
DNA: TGTGCCACCAGCAGAGACCGGCCGGCGCGGAATCAGCCCCAGCATTTT

V: TRBV18
size: NA
J: TRBJ2-4
D: TRBD1
CDR3: CASSPEPGQGMGIQYF
DNA: TGTGCCAGCTCACCAGAGCCGGGACAGGGTATGGGCATTCAGTACTTC

V: TRBV10-3
size: many
J: TRBJ2-3
D: NA
CDR3: CAIKTNLSTDTQYF
DNA: TGTGCCATCAAGACTAACCTAAGCACAGATACGCAGTATTTT

V: TRBV20-1
size: NA
J: TRBJ2-1
D: TRBD2
CDR3: CSAALGQGLAYNEQFF
DNA: TGCAGTGCCGCACTGGGGCAGGGACTAGCGTACAATGAGCAGTTCTTC

V: TRBV10-3
size: many
J: TRBJ2-7
D: TRBD1
CDR3: CAIRRQGAYEQYF
DNA: TGTGCCATCAGAAGACAGGGTGCTTACGAGCAGTACTTC

V: TRBV7-2
size: many
J: TRBJ2-3
D: NA
CDR3: CASSILWGFTDTQYF
DNA: TGTGCCAGCAGTATACTATGGGGCTTCACAGATACGCAGTATTTT

V: TRBV20-1
size: NA
J: TRBJ2-1
D: TRBD2
CDR3: CSARDGTSGRAGSEQFF
DNA: TGCAGTGCTAGAGATGGGACTAGCGGGAGGGCCGGCAGTGAGCAGTTCTTC

V: TRBV5-6
size: few
J: TRBJ2-3
D: TRBD2
CDR3: CASSFGTSIDTQYF
DNA: TGTGCCAGCAGCTTCGGGACTAGCATAGATACGCAGTATTTT

V: TRBV7-2
size: few
J: TRBJ2-7
D: NA
CDR3: CASSLEGRMYEQYF
DNA: TGTGCCAGCAGCTTAGAGGGCAGGATGTACGAGCAGTACTTC

V: TRBV5-1
size: many
J: TRBJ2-3
D: NA
CDR3: CASSSTIQAGAQYF
DNA: TGCGCCAGCAGCTCTACTATTCAGGCAGGGGCGCAGTATTTT

V: TRBV20-1
size: many
J: TRBJ1-1
D: NA
CDR3: CSARDWTHTEAFF
DNA: TGCAGTGCTAGAGATTGGACACACACTGAAGCTTTCTTT

V: TRBV9
size: many
J: TRBJ1-1
D: NA
CDR3: CASSVGPDRTEAFF
DNA: TGTGCCAGCAGCGTAGGGCCCGACAGGACTGAAGCTTTCTTT

V: TRBV18
size: many
J: TRBJ1-2
D: NA
CDR3: CASSPAADTYGYTF
DNA: TGTGCCAGCTCACCGGCAGCGGATACCTATGGCTACACCTTC

V: TRBV15
size: many
J: TRBJ2-1
D: NA
CDR3: CATSRVDLRRPYNEQFF
DNA: TGTGCCACCAGCAGAGTGGACTTGCGTCGACCCTACAATGAGCAGTTCTTC

V: TRBV28
size: many
J: TRBJ2-7
D: NA
CDR3: CASSLPPTSYEQYF
DNA: TGTGCCAGCAGCCTACCCCCGACTTCTTACGAGCAGTACTTC

V: TRBV5-1
size: many
J: TRBJ1-2
D: TRBD1
CDR3: CASSPLDRGGGYTF
DNA: TGCGCCAGCAGCCCCTTAGACAGGGGCGGCGGCTACACCTTC

V: TRBV6-1
size: NA
J: TRBJ2-5
D: NA
CDR3: CASTPIGGIQETQYF
DNA: TGTGCCAGCACCCCGATCGGAGGGATCCAAGAGACCCAGTACTTC

V: TRBV28
size: few
J: TRBJ2-7
D: NA
CDR3: CASSFQGPRPEQYF
DNA: TGTGCCAGCAGTTTCCAGGGCCCTCGGCCCGAGCAGTACTTC

V: TRBV27
size: many
J: TRBJ1-6
D: TRBD1
CDR3: CASSIGPGGNSPLHF
DNA: TGTGCCAGCAGTATAGGTCCAGGGGGCAATTCACCCCTCCACTTT

V: TRBV5-1
size: few
J: TRBJ2-1
D: TRBD1
CDR3: CASMNVDRGLNEQFF
DNA: TGCGCCAGCATGAATGTCGACAGGGGCCTCAATGAGCAGTTCTTC

V: TRBV20-1
size: many
J: TRBJ2-3
D: NA
CDR3: CSAREGAGGTDTQYF
DNA: TGCAGTGCTAGAGAAGGGGCAGGTGGCACAGATACGCAGTATTTT

V: TRBV12-3/TRBV12-4
size: many
J: TRBJ2-1
D: TRBD1
CDR3: CASSPRDRAYNEQFF
DNA: TGTGCCAGCAGTCCCCGGGACAGGGCGTACAATGAGCAGTTCTTC

V: TRBV9
size: many
J: TRBJ2-2
D: TRBD2
CDR3: CASSPGGGSGANTGELFF
DNA: TGTGCCAGCAGCCCCGGCGGGGGGAGCGGGGCGAACACCGGGGAGCTGTTTTTT

V: TRBV7-2
size: many
J: TRBJ1-4
D: TRBD1
CDR3: CASSVDRVNEKLFF
DNA: TGTGCCAGCAGTGTGGACAGGGTTAATGAAAAACTGTTTTTT

V: TRBV29-1
size: many
J: TRBJ2-1
D: TRBD2
CDR3: CSVKGLAANEQFF
DNA: TGCAGCGTTAAGGGACTAGCGGCCAATGAGCAGTTCTTC

V: TRBV24-1
size: many
J: TRBJ2-3
D: TRBD2
CDR3: CATSARTSATDTQYF
DNA: TGTGCCACCAGTGCTAGGACTAGCGCTACAGATACGCAGTATTTT

V: TRBV4-3
size: many
J: TRBJ2-1
D: TRBD2
CDR3: CASSQGLAGVLEQFF
DNA: TGCGCCAGCAGTCAGGGACTAGCGGGAGTTCTTGAGCAGTTCTTC

V: TRBV7-9
size: many
J: TRBJ2-1
D: NA
CDR3: CASSLLVGNEQFF
DNA: TGTGCCAGCAGCTTATTAGTTGGGAATGAGCAGTTCTTC

V: TRBV5-6
size: many
J: TRBJ2-7
D: TRBD1
CDR3: CASRNGRGQGPLKDYEQYF
DNA: TGTGCCAGCAGAAACGGCAGGGGACAGGGCCCTCTAAAAGACTACGAGCAGTACTTC

V: TRBV5-5
size: many
J: TRBJ2-3
D: TRBD2
CDR3: CASSRGDVLTDTQYF
DNA: TGTGCCAGCAGCCGGGGGGACGTTCTTACAGATACGCAGTATTTT

V: TRBV2
size: NA
J: TRBJ1-5
D: NA
CDR3: CASSEEGTSNQPQHF
DNA: TGTGCCAGCAGTGAAGAGGGTACTAGCAATCAGCCCCAGCATTTT

V: TRBV5-5
size: many
J: TRBJ2-5
D: NA
CDR3: CASSSPGGDATQYF
DNA: TGTGCCAGCAGCTCCCCAGGGGGGGATGCGACCCAGTACTTC

V: TRBV5-1
size: many
J: TRBJ1-2
D: NA
CDR3: CASSWSDSFYGYTF
DNA: TGCGCCAGCAGCTGGTCCGACAGCTTCTATGGCTACACCTTC

V: TRBV6-2/TRBV6-3
size: many
J: TRBJ2-1
D: TRBD2
CDR3: CASSLSSGRANEQFF
DNA: TGTGCCAGCAGTCTGAGTAGCGGGAGGGCCAATGAGCAGTTCTTC

V: TRBV19
size: few
J: TRBJ1-5
D: NA
CDR3: CASSYQGSNQPQHF
DNA: TGTGCCAGTAGCTACCAGGGGAGCAATCAGCCCCAGCATTTT

V: TRBV7-9
size: many
J: TRBJ2-3
D: TRBD1
CDR3: CASSPPGQYTDTQYF
DNA: TGTGCCAGCAGCCCGCCGGGACAGTACACAGATACGCAGTATTTT

V: TRBV6-5
size: NA
J: TRBJ2-2
D: TRBD2
CDR3: CASSYGLAGNTGELFF
DNA: TGTGCCAGCAGTTACGGGCTAGCGGGAAACACCGGGGAGCTGTTTTTT

V: TRBV30
size: few
J: TRBJ1-6
D: NA
CDR3: CAWRDYSPLHF
DNA: TGTGCCTGGAGGGACTATTCACCCCTCCACTTT

V: TRBV12-3/TRBV12-4
size: many
J: TRBJ2-3
D: NA
CDR3: CASSPSNGATDTQYF
DNA: TGTGCCAGCAGTCCGTCAAACGGGGCCACAGATACGCAGTATTTT

V: TRBV11-2
size: NA
J: TRBJ2-3
D: TRBD2
CDR3: CASSFWTGSSGRRADTQYF
DNA: TGTGCCAGCAGCTTTTGGACAGGGTCTAGCGGGAGGAGAGCAGATACGCAGTATTTT

V: TRBV12-3/TRBV12-4
size: NA
J: TRBJ1-2
D: TRBD1
CDR3: CASSFSQGVKGGYTF
DNA: TGTGCCAGCAGTTTTTCCCAGGGGGTCAAAGGAGGCTACACCTTC

V: TRBV10-2
size: few
J: TRBJ2-1
D: TRBD2
CDR3: CASRARTSGNEQFF
DNA: TGCGCCAGCAGAGCCCGGACTAGCGGCAATGAGCAGTTCTTC

V: TRBV7-2
size: NA
J: TRBJ2-7
D: TRBD2
CDR3: CASSPTSGSRYEQYF
DNA: TGTGCCAGCAGCCCGACTAGCGGGAGTCGCTACGAGCAGTACTTC

V: TRBV20-1
size: many
J: TRBJ1-5
D: NA
CDR3: CSAARTANQPQHF
DNA: TGCAGTGCTGCGAGGACAGCCAATCAGCCCCAGCATTTT

V: TRBV7-9
size: NA
J: TRBJ2-1
D: NA
CDR3: CASSPYGVIEQFF
DNA: TGTGCCAGCAGCCCCTATGGGGTAATTGAGCAGTTCTTC

V: TRBV12-3/TRBV12-4
size: many
J: TRBJ1-4
D: NA
CDR3: CASSLVGGSGLFF
DNA: TGTGCCAGCAGTTTAGTTGGCGGCAGTGGCCTGTTTTTT

V: TRBV27
size: NA
J: TRBJ1-1
D: NA
CDR3: CASTLRAGTEAFF
DNA: TGTGCCAGCACCTTACGAGCGGGCACTGAAGCTTTCTTT

V: TRBV10-3
size: many
J: TRBJ1-5
D: NA
CDR3: CAISESTLSNQPQHF
DNA: TGTGCCATCAGTGAGTCGACCCTGAGCAATCAGCCCCAGCATTTT

V: TRBV7-8
size: many
J: TRBJ2-1
D: NA
CDR3: CASGGQGGYNEQFF
DNA: TGTGCCAGTGGGGGCCAGGGCGGGTACAATGAGCAGTTCTTC

V: TRBV15
size: NA
J: TRBJ1-5
D: NA
CDR3: CATSNRDFSRVQPQHF
DNA: TGTGCCACCAGCAACAGGGACTTTTCGAGGGTGCAGCCCCAGCATTTT

V: TRBV5-1
size: NA
J: TRBJ2-1
D: TRBD2
CDR3: CASSGGDGIRHEQFF
DNA: TGCGCCAGCAGCGGGGGGGATGGGATACGCCATGAGCAGTTCTTC

V: TRBV7-2
size: NA
J: TRBJ2-1
D: NA
CDR3: CASSLGGTIVANEQFF
DNA: TGTGCCAGCAGCTTAGGAGGGACCATAGTTGCGAATGAGCAGTTCTTC

V: TRBV27
size: NA
J: TRBJ1-1
D: NA
CDR3: CASSFAWGRNTEAFF
DNA: TGTGCCAGCAGTTTTGCCTGGGGGAGGAACACTGAAGCTTTCTTT

V: TRBV9
size: NA
J: TRBJ2-3
D: NA
CDR3: CASSVVSAGDTQYF
DNA: TGTGCCAGCAGCGTAGTTTCGGCGGGAGATACGCAGTATTTT

V: TRBV28
size: NA
J: TRBJ2-7
D: TRBD2
CDR3: CASCVGGAGNYEQYF
DNA: TGTGCCAGCTGCGTTGGGGGAGCGGGAAATTACGAGCAGTACTTC